The 18 T cell receptor beta chains below come from one sample, sequenced in a study of T cells after yellow fever vaccination. Each CDR3 protein is one row after TCRdb ran MiXCR on the 5' RACE reads. The profile shows 150,000 to 200,000 distinct CDR3 sequences, 11% of them singletons. The sequencing here drew on CD8+ T cells sorted from PBMCs, taken 15 days after the yellow fever booster vaccination. These receptors all stem from a young man who received the YFV17D yellow fever vaccine.

V usage is TRBV7-2 and J usage is TRBJ2-2; TRBD1 matches at 7 bases. CDR3 size: 15 residues. J lost 2 bases, V lost 3 bases, and 3 bases had no gene match. Per the germline V gene, CDR1 is SGHTA and CDR2 is FQGNSA. CDR3 coding DNA: TGTGCCAGCAGCTTCACAGGGGCCAACACCGGGGAGCTGTTTTTT. Residues: CASSFTGANTGELFF.

The V gene is TRBV29-1, the J gene TRBJ2-7, with D uncertain. The germline CDR1 and CDR2 sequences are SQVTM and ANQGSEA. Trimming pared 2 bases from V and 1 base from J, leaving 12 bases between. The CDR3 is 14 amino acids. The DNA of the CDR3 is TGCAGCGTTGAATTTGTAGGGCTTTCCTACGAGCAGTACTTC. The encoded protein is CSVEFVGLSYEQYF.

The genes are TRBV9 and TRBJ2-5, with D perhaps matching TRBD2 (7 bases). Germline V gene sequence: CDR1 SGDLS, CDR2 YYNGEE. With 0 bases removed from V and 0 bases from J, the gap between germline ends came to 21 bases. The length of the CDR3 is 19 residues. The CDR3 reads CASSVESGWRGLHQETQYF. CDR3 DNA sequence: TGTGCCAGCAGCGTAGAATCGGGGTGGCGGGGGCTTCACCAAGAGACCCAGTACTTC.

This clonotype was detected many times. The rearrangement joins TRBV7-6 to TRBJ2-3, with 8 bases fitting TRBD2. The CDR3 loop spans 15 amino acids. CDR1 is SGHVS, CDR2 FNYEAQ, per germline. V was clipped by 1 base and J by 4 bases; unmatched bases: 4. The CDR3 sequence: CASSLGTSLADTQYF. Written as DNA, the CDR3 is TGTGCCAGCAGCTTAGGGACTAGCCTTGCAGATACGCAGTATTTT.

This clonotype was found a few times. The chain carries TRBV5-1 and TRBJ2-5; D gene uncertain. The V end lost 0 bases, the J end lost 5 bases, and 14 bases lay between the germline ends. This CDR3 has 15 amino acids. Per the germline V gene, CDR1 is SGHRS and CDR2 is YFSETQ. The CDR3 bases are TGCGCCAGCAGCTTGGCCGGTAGTTTGGAGGAGACCCAGTACTTC. This gives the protein CASSLAGSLEETQYF. The whole variable domain, remainder taken from reference TRBV5-1 and TRBJ2-5, is KAGVTQTPRYLIKTRGQQVTLSCSPISGHRSVSWYQQTPGQGLQFLFEYFSETQRNKGNFPGRFSGRQFSNSRSEMNVSTLELGDSALYLCASSLAGSLEETQYFGPGTRLLVL.

This clonotype has just a few counts. This chain uses TRBV10-3 with TRBJ2-3; 7 bases line up with TRBD2. J was trimmed by 5 bases and V by 8 bases; bases with no gene match: 10. Germline lookup yields CDR1 ENHRY and CDR2 SYGVKD. There are 14 residues in the CDR3. The CDR3: CAIGRVGEGDTQYF. Written as DNA, the CDR3 is TGTGCCATCGGGCGTGTGGGGGAGGGAGATACGCAGTATTTT.

This clonotype was seen a handful of times. This chain uses TRBV9 with TRBJ2-5; TRBD1 matches at 9 bases. This CDR3 region has 15 residues. The trim removed 0 bases at V and 7 bases at J, leaving 7 bases unmatched. From germline, CDR1 is SGDLS and CDR2 YYNGEE. The CDR3, as DNA: TGTGCCAGCAGCGTAGGGGGACAGGGCTCCGGGACCCAGTACTTC. Its translation: CASSVGGQGSGTQYF.

The genes are TRBV4-1 and TRBJ2-7, with 12 bases aligning to TRBD2. Germline V gene sequence: CDR1 MGHRA, CDR2 YSYEKL. The CDR3 covers 15 residues. The V gene end was trimmed by 5 bases and the J gene end by 5 bases; junction bases not matched to a gene: 7. CDR3 nucleotide sequence: TGCGCCAGCAGCTCAAGGACTAGCGGGGTGGACGAGCAGTACTTC. Translating it yields CASSSRTSGVDEQYF.

This clonotype was observed a few times. The chain joins TRBV2 to TRBJ1-3; D ambiguous. Germline V gene data show CDR1 as SNHLY and CDR2 as FYNNEI. This CDR3 is built from 15 residues. V was pared by 8 bases and J by 0 bases, with 14 bases between. CDR3 region: CASGDRRDSGNTIYF. The CDR3 bases are TGTGCCAGCGGAGACCGCCGGGACTCTGGAAACACCATATATTTT.

The V gene is TRBV5-1, the J gene TRBJ2-3, with D unresolved. Trimming stripped 1 base from V and 6 bases from J, with 12 bases between. The CDR3 contains 14 residues. The germline CDR1 and CDR2 sequences are SGHRS and YFSETQ. DNA of the CDR3: TGCGCCAGCAGCTTGAGGGATAGGGCCGATACGCAGTATTTT. It codes for CASSLRDRADTQYF.

The V gene is TRBV3-2, the J gene TRBJ1-5. TRBV3-2 is labeled a pseudogene. This CDR3 region has 17 residues. The CDR3 sequence is CASSQDIGPNSNQPQHF. The CDR3 DNA is TGTGCCAGCAGCCAAGATATAGGTCCAAATAGCAATCAGCCCCAGCATTTT.

This clonotype was seen only a few times. The CDR3, as DNA: TGTGCCAGCAGCGTAGCAGGCGCGATCCAAGAGACCCAGTACTTC. Amino acid sequence: CASSVAGAIQETQYF. The J gene is TRBJ2-5, the V gene TRBV9; unclear D gene. The CDR3 totals 15 residues. In germline, CDR1 is SGDLS, CDR2 YYNGEE. Trimming stripped 0 bases from V and 1 base from J, with 10 bases between.

The rearrangement uses TRBV21-1 and TRBJ1-2. TRBV21-1 is a recognized pseudogene. This CDR3 is built from 12 residues. CDR3 DNA sequence: TGTGCCAGCATAGGCTGCCTCTATGGCTACACCTTC. Translated: CASIGCLYGYTF.

This clonotype was found many times. This sequence joins TRBV4-1 and TRBJ1-1; unclear D gene. The CDR3 totals 15 residues. V lost 2 bases, J lost 0 bases, and 10 bases lay in between. In germline, CDR1 is MGHRA, CDR2 YSYEKL. CDR3 sequence reads: CASSQRGRLNTEAFF. CDR3 coding DNA: TGCGCCAGCAGCCAAAGAGGACGGCTGAACACTGAAGCTTTCTTT.

This clonotype was seen at least ten times. The rearrangement links TRBV20-1 to TRBJ2-7; D ambiguous. The CDR3 has 14 residues. The ends were cut back, 8 bases at V and 5 bases at J, with 22 bases in the middle. In germline, CDR1 is DFQATT, CDR2 SNEGSKA (reference sequence). The CDR3 sequence is CSTYPTTGIHEQYF. CDR3 nucleotide sequence: TGCAGTACTTACCCCACCACGGGTATCCACGAGCAGTACTTC.

This clonotype was counted only a few times. This sequence joins TRBV12-3 or TRBV12-4 and TRBJ2-7; the D gene is possibly TRBD2 (5 bases). The V gene lost 9 bases and the J gene lost 0 bases, with 12 bases spanning the gap. There are 13 residues in the CDR3. This chain's CDR3 is CARTGVSSYEQYF. The CDR3 nucleotides read TGTGCCAGGACCGGGGTCAGCTCCTACGAGCAGTACTTC.

This clonotype occurred a few times. The chain joins TRBV6-6 to TRBJ1-2; the D gene is possibly TRBD1 (5 bases). Germline V gene sequence: CDR1 MNHNY, CDR2 SVGAGI (reference sequence). Trimming removed 2 bases from V and 8 bases from J, with 15 bases in between. The CDR3 covers 14 residues. CDR3 region: CASSYAFGGVGYTF. Here the CDR3 DNA reads TGTGCCAGCAGTTACGCATTCGGGGGGGTGGGCTACACCTTC.

This clonotype was observed a handful of times. This sequence joins TRBV7-3 and TRBJ2-1; D remains ambiguous. V lost 1 base to trimming and J lost 0 bases, with 7 bases between them. CDR1 is SGHTA and CDR2 is FQGTGA in the germline V gene. This CDR3 comprises 15 residues. The CDR3: CASSLMVSSYNEQFF. For the CDR3, the DNA is TGTGCCAGCAGCTTAATGGTGAGCTCCTACAATGAGCAGTTCTTC.